This record concerns one T cell receptor beta chain sequence. Its cognate antigen is unknown. The sample belongs to a study of T cell repertoires in cytomegalovirus infection. Study-wide background: Researchers turned to recently identified HLA-C-restricted CMV epitopes as well as well-studied HLA-B-restricted ones. Public TCR beta signature analysis indicated the presence of both CMV infection and matching HLA type. Overall study findings and caveats: Carriers of CMV plus the relevant HLA were identified by cumulative public TCR beta family frequency.

TCRdb re-derived calls from the reads in MiXCR, one entry per CDR3 protein. Of about half a million distinct CDR3 sequences listed, 30% to 40% were seen once; the top ten hold 15% to 20%. The J segment lost 5 bases and the V segment lost 7 bases, leaving 6 bases of the junction unmatched. The CDR3 consists of 15 residues. Germline values: CDR1 MNHEY, CDR2 SMNVEV (reference sequence). The J gene is TRBJ2-1, the V gene TRBV27; 12 bases are a match to TRBD2. This specimen was cultured PBMCs, taken from culture after CMV antigen stimulation. The source is a human donor in good health (CMV status not recorded). Some clones in this sample may be carry-over from other donors' samples. The chain's CDR3 is CASNDGTSGHNEQFF. The CDR3 nucleotides read TGTGCCAGCAACGACGGGACTAGCGGGCACAATGAGCAGTTCTTC.